These 3 T cell receptor beta chains were all obtained from the same sample, sequenced in a study of technical replicates of blood from several donors. Method: immunoSEQ multiplex PCR; TCRdb's copy keeps in-frame clones and lacks some. This sample has 7,500 to 9,000 clones, with roughly 90% found just once. Sequencing input: PBMCs. These receptors all come from a human donor in good health.

This sequence joins TRBV28 and TRBJ1-4; TRBD1 might be the D (5 bases). The length of the CDR3 is 14 residues. CDR1 is MDHEN, CDR2 SYDVKM, per germline. V was clipped by 5 bases and J by 4 bases, with 11 bases between them. The CDR3, as DNA: TGTGCCAGCAGTCTGTTGCAGGGTAATGAAAAACTGTTTTTT. Residues: CASSLLQGNEKLFF. The variable domain in full, completed from reference TRBV28 and TRBJ1-4, reads DVKVTQSSRYLVKRTGEKVFLECVQDMDHENMFWYRQDPGLGLRLIYFSYDVKMKEKGDIPEGYSVSREKKERFSLILESASTNQTSMYLCASSLLQGNEKLFFGSGTQLSVL.

This chain links TRBV28 with TRBJ2-7; 9 nucleotides agree with TRBD1. The CDR3 length is 16 residues. Germline CDR1 and CDR2: MDHEN and SYDVKM. The V gene end was trimmed by 6 bases and the J gene end by 0 bases; junction bases not matched to a gene: 9. The CDR3 DNA follows: TGTGCCAGCAGGACAGCCGCGGGACAGGGCTCCTACGAGCAGTACTTC. Its protein is CASRTAAGQGSYEQYF.

The chain has TRBV7-3 and TRBJ2-3; tentatively, D is TRBD1 (6 bases). Per the germline V gene, CDR1 is SGHTA and CDR2 is FQGTGA. This CDR3 has 14 amino acids. V was shortened by 6 bases and J by 0 bases, with 10 bases between the two germline ends. The CDR3 reads CASRPGHSTDTQYF. The DNA for the CDR3 is TGTGCCAGCAGACCGGGACACAGCACAGATACGCAGTATTTT. The whole variable domain, remainder taken from reference TRBV7-3 and TRBJ2-3, is GAGVSQTPSNKVTEKGKYVELRCDPISGHTALYWYRQSLGQGPEFLIYFQGTGAADDSGLPNDRFFAVRPEGSVSTLKIQRTERGDSAVYLCASRPGHSTDTQYFGPGTRLTVL.